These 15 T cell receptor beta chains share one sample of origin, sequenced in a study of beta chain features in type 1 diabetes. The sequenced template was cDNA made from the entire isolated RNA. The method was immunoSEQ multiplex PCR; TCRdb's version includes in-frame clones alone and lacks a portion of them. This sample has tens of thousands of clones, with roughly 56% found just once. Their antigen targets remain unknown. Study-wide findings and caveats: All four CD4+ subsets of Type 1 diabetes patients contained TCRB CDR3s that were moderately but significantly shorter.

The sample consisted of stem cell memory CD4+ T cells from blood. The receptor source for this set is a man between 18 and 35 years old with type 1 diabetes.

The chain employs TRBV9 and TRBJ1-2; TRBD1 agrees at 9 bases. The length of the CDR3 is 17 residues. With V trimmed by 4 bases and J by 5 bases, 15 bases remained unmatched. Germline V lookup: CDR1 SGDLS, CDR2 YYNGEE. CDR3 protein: CASSTVMVQGARYGYTF. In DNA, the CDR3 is TGTGCCAGCAGCACGGTAATGGTACAGGGGGCGCGGTATGGCTACACCTTC.

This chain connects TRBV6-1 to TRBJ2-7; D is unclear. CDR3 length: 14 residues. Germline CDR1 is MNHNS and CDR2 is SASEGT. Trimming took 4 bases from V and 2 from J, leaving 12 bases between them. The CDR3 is CASSGRFSAYEQYF. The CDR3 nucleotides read TGTGCCAGCAGTGGCCGGTTCTCCGCCTACGAGCAGTACTTC.

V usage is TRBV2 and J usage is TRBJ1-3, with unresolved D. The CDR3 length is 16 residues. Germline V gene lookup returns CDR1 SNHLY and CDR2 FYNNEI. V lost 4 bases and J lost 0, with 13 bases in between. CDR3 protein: CASSVYPASSGNTIYF. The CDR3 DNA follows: TGTGCCAGCAGTGTCTATCCGGCTAGCTCTGGAAACACCATATATTTT.

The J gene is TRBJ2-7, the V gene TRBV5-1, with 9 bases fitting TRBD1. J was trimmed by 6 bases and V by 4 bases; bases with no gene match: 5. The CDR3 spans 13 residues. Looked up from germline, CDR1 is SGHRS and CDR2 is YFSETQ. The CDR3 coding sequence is TGCGCCAGCAGCCCGGGACAGGGTAGCGAGCAGTACTTC. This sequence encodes CASSPGQGSEQYF. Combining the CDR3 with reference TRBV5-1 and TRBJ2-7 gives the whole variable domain KAGVTQTPRYLIKTRGQQVTLSCSPISGHRSVSWYQQTPGQGLQFLFEYFSETQRNKGNFPGRFSGRQFSNSRSEMNVSTLELGDSALYLCASSPGQGSEQYFGPGTRLTVT.

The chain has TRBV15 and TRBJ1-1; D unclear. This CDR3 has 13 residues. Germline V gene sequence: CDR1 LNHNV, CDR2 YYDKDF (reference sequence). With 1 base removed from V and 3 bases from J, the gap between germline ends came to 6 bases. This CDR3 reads CATSRGRDTEAFF. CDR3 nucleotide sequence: TGTGCCACCAGCAGAGGTAGAGACACTGAAGCTTTCTTT. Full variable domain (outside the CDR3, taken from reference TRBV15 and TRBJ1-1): DAMVIQNPRYQVTQFGKPVTLSCSQTLNHNVMYWYQQKSSQAPKLLFHYYDKDFNNEADTPDNFQSRRPNTSFCFLDIRSPGLGDTAMYLCATSRGRDTEAFFGQGTRLTVV.

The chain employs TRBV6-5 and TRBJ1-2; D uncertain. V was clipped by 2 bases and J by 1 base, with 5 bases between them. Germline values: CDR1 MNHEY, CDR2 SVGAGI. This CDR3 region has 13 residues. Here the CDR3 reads CASSYGGNYGYTF. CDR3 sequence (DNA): TGTGCCAGCAGTTACGGCGGTAACTATGGCTACACCTTC.

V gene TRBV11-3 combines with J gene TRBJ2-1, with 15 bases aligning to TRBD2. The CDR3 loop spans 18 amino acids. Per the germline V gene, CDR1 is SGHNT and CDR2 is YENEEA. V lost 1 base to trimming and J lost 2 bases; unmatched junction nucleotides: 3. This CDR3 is CASSLGGLAGGPYNEQFF. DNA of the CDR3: TGTGCCAGCAGCTTAGGCGGACTAGCGGGAGGGCCCTACAATGAGCAGTTCTTC.

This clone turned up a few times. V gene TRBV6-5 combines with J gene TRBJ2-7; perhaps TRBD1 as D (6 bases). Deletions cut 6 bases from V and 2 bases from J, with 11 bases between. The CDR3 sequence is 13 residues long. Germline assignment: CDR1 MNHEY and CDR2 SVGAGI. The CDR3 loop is CASRPTGAYEQYF. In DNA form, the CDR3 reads TGTGCCAGCAGGCCGACAGGAGCCTACGAGCAGTACTTC.

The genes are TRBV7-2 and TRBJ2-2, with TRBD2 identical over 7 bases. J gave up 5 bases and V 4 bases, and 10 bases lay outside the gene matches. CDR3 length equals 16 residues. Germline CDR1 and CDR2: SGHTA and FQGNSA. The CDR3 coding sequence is TGTGCCAGCAGCTCCCAGCTCCCGGGAGGAACCGGGGAGCTGTTTTTT. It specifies CASSSQLPGGTGELFF.

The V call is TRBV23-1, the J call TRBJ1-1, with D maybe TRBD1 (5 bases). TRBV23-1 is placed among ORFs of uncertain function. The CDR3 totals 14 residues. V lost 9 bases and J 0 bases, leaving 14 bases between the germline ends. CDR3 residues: CAREPGSMNTEAFF. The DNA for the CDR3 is TGCGCCAGAGAACCAGGGTCAATGAACACTGAAGCTTTCTTT.

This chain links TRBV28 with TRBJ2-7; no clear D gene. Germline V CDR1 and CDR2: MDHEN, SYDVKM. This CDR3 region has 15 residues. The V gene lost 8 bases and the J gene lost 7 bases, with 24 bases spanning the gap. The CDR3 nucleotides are TGTGCCAGCCTCCCAGGCTCAGCCTCCGCTCGAGAGCAGTACTTC. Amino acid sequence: CASLPGSASAREQYF.

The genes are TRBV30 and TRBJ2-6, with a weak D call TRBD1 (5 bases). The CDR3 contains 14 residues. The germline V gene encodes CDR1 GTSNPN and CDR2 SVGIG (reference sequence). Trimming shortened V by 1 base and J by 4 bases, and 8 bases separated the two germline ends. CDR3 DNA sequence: TGTGCCTGGAGTGCCCACAGGGGGGCCAACGTCCTGACTTTC. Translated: CAWSAHRGANVLTF. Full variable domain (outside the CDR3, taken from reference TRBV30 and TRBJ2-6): SQTIHQWPATLVQPVGSPLSLECTVEGTSNPNLYWYRQAAGRGLQLLFYSVGIGQISSEVPQNLSASRPQDRQFILSSKKLLLSDSGFYLCAWSAHRGANVLTFGAGSRLTVL.

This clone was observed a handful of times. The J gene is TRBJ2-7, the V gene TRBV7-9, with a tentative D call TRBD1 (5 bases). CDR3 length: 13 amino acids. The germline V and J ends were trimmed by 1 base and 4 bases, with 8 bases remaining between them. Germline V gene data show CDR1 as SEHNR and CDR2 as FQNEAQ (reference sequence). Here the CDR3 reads CASSLGGGYEQYF. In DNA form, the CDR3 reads TGTGCCAGCAGCTTAGGGGGCGGATACGAGCAGTACTTC.

In DNA, the CDR3 is TGTGCCAGCTCCTTGGCTTGGGCCGAGCAGTACTTC. It translates to CASSLAWAEQYF. The V gene is TRBV28, the J gene TRBJ2-7; D is uncertain. The CDR3 loop spans 12 amino acids. CDR1 is MDHEN and CDR2 is SYDVKM in the germline V gene. V lost 8 bases, J lost 6 bases, and 14 bases lay in between. The whole variable domain, filled in from reference TRBV28 and TRBJ2-7, reads DVKVTQSSRYLVKRTGEKVFLECVQDMDHENMFWYRQDPGLGLRLIYFSYDVKMKEKGDIPEGYSVSREKKERFSLILESASTNQTSMYLCASSLAWAEQYFGPGTRLTVT.

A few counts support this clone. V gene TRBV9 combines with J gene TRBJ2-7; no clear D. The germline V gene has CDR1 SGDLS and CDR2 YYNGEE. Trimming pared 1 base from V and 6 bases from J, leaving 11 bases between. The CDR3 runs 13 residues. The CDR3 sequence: CASSVSWSSEQYF. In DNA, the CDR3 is TGTGCCAGCAGCGTATCCTGGTCGAGCGAGCAGTACTTC.